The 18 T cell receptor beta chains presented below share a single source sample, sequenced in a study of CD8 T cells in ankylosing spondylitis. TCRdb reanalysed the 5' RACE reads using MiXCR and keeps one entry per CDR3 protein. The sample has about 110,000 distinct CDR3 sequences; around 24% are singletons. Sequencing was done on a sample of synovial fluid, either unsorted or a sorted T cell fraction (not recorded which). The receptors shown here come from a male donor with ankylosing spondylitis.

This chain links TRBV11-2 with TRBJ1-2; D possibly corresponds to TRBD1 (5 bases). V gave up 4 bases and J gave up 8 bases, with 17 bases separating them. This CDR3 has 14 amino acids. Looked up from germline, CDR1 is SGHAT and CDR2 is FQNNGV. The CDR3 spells CASSSLGTAYGYTF. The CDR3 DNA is TGTGCCAGCAGCTCCCTGGGGACTGCCTACGGCTACACCTTC.

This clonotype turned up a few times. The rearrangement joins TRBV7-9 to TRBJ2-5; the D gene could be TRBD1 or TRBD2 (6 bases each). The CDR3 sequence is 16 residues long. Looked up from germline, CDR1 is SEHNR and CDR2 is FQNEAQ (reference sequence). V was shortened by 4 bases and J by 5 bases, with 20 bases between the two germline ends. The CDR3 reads CASSSYEGGRFETQYF. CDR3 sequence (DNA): TGTGCCAGCAGCTCATACGAGGGGGGAAGGTTTGAGACCCAGTACTTC.

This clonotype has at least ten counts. CDR3 protein: CASSLSAGTEAFF. Here the CDR3 DNA reads TGCGCCAGCAGCCTATCGGCCGGCACTGAAGCTTTCTTT. The chain employs TRBV5-1 and TRBJ1-1; no clear D. Germline-derived CDR1 and CDR2 are SGHRS and YFSETQ. V lost 4 bases to trimming and J lost 4 bases, with 11 bases between them. This CDR3 region has 13 residues.

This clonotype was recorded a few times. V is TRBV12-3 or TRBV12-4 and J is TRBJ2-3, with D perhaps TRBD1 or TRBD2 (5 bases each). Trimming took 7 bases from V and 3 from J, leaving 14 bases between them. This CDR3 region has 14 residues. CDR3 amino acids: CASIRDPRTDTQYF. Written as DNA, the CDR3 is TGTGCCAGCATCAGGGACCCGAGAACAGATACGCAGTATTTT.

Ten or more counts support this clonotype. DNA for the CDR3: TGCAGCGTTGAACTGGAGTGGAGCTCCTACGAGCAGTACTTC. Its protein is CSVELEWSSYEQYF. This chain uses TRBV29-1 with TRBJ2-7, with D uncertain. Germline lookup yields CDR1 SQVTM and CDR2 ANQGSEA. This CDR3 comprises 14 residues. The V and J ends lost 2 bases and 0 bases respectively, with 11 bases between them.

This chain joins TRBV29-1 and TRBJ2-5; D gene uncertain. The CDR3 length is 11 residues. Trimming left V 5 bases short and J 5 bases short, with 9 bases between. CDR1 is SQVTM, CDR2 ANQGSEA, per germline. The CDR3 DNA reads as TGCAGCGTTTGGAGTGTGGAGACCCAGTACTTC. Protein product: CSVWSVETQYF.

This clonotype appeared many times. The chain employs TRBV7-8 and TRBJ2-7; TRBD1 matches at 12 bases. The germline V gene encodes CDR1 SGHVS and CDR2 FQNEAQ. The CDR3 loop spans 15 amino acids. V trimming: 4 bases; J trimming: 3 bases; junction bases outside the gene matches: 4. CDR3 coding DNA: TGTGCCAGCAGCTACGGGACAGGGGGCTTCTACGAGCAGTACGTC. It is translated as CASSYGTGGFYEQYV.

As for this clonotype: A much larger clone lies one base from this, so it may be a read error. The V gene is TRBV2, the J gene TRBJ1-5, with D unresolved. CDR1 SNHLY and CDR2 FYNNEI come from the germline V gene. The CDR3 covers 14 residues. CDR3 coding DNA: TGTGCCATCAGTGTTGGAACCCCTGATCAGCCCCAGCATTTT. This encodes CAISVGTPDQPQHF. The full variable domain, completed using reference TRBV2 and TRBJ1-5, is EPEVTQTPSHQVTQMGQEVILRCVPISNHLYFYWYRQILGQKVEFLVSFYNNEISEKSEIFDDQFSVERPDGSNFTLKIRSTKLEDSAMYFCAISVGTPDQPQHFGDGTRLSIL.

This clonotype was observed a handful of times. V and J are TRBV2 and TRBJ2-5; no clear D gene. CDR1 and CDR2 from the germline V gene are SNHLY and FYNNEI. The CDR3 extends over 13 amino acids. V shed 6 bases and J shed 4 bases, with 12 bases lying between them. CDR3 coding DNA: TGTGCCAGCAGCCTCGGGTGGACAGAGACCCAGTACTTC. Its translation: CASSLGWTETQYF.

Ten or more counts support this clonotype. CDR3: CASSPLPGQGGYGYTF. CDR3 nucleotide sequence: TGTGCCAGCAGCCCCCTCCCCGGACAGGGGGGCTATGGCTACACCTTC. The chain employs TRBV9 and TRBJ1-2; 10 positions agree with TRBD1. The length of the CDR3 is 16 residues. After removal of 4 bases from V and 4 bases from J, the junction contained 10 bases not matched to a gene. The V gene's germline CDR1 is SGDLS and CDR2 YYNGEE.

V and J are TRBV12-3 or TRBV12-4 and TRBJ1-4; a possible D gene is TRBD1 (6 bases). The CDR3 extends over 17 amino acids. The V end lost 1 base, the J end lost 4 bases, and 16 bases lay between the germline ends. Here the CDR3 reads CASSLEAGEDYNEKLFF. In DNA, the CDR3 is TGTGCCAGCAGTTTAGAGGCAGGGGAAGATTATAATGAAAAACTGTTTTTT.

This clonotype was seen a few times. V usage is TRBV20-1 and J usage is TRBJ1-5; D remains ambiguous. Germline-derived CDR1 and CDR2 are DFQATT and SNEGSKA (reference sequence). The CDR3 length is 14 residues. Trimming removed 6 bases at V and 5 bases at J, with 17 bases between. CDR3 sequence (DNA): TGCAGTGCCCAGAGGGCGGGTGGGGATCAGCCCCAGCATTTT. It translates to CSAQRAGGDQPQHF.

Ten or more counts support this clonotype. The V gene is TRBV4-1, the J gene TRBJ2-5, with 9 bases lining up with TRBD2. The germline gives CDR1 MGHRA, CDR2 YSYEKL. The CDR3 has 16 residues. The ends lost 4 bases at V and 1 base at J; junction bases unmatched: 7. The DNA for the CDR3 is TGCGCCAGCAGCCGAGGGGCTAGCGGGATCCAAGAGACCCAGTACTTC. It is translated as CASSRGASGIQETQYF.

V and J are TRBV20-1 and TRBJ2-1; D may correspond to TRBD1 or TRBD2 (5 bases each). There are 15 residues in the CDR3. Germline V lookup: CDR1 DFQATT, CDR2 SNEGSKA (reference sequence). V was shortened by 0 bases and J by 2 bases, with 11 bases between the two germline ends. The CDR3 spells CSARDGGAPYNEQFF. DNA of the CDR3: TGCAGTGCTAGAGATGGGGGTGCCCCCTACAATGAGCAGTTCTTC.

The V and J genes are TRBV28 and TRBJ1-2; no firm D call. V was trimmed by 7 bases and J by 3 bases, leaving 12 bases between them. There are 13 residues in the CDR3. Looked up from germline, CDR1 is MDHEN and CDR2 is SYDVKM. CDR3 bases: TGTGCCAGCACCGGAGTCGGAGACTATGGCTACACCTTC. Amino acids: CASTGVGDYGYTF.

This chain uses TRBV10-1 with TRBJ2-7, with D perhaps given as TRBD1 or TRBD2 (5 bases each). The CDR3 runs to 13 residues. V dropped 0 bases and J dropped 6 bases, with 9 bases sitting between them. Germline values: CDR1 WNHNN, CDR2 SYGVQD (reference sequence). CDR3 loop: CASSESNGGEQYF. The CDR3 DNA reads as TGCGCCAGCAGTGAGTCGAATGGGGGCGAGCAGTACTTC.

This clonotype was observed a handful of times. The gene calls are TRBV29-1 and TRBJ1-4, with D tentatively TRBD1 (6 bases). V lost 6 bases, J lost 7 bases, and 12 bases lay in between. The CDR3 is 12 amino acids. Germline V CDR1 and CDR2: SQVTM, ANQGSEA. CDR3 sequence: CSVHRDGEKLFF. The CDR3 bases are TGCAGCGTCCACAGGGATGGTGAAAAACTGTTTTTT.

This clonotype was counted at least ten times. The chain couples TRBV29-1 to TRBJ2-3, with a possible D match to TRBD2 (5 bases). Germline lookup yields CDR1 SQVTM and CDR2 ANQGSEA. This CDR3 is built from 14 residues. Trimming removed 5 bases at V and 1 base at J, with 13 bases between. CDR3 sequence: CSVRASQRTDTQYF. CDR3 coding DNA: TGCAGCGTTCGGGCTAGCCAACGCACAGATACGCAGTATTTT.